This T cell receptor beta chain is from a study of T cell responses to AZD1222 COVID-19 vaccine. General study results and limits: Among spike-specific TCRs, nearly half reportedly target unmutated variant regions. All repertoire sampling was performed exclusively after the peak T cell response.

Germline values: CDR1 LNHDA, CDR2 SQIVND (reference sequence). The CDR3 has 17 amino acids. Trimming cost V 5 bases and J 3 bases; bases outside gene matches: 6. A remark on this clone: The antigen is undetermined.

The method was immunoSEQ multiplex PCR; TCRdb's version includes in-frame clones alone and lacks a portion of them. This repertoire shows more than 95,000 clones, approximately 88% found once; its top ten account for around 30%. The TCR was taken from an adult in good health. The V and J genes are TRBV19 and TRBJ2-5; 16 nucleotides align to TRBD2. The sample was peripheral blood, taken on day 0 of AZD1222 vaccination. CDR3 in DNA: TGTGCCAGTAGTCGATTGGGACTAGCGGGAGGGGAAGAGACCCAGTACTTC. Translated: CASSRLGLAGGEETQYF.